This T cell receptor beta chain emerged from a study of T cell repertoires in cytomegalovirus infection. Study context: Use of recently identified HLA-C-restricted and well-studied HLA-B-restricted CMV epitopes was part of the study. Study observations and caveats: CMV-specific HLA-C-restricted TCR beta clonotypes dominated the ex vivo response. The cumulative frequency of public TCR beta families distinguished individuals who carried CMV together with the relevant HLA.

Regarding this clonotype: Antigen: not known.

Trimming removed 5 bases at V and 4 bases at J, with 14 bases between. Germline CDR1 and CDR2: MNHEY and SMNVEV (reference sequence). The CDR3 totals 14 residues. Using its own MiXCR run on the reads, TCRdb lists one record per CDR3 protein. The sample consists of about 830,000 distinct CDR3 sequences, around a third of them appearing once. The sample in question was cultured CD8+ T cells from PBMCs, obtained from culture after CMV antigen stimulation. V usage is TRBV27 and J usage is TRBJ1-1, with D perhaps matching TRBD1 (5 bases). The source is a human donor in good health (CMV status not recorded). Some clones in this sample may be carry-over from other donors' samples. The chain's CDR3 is CASSRPYGGTEAFF. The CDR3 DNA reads TGTGCCAGCAGTCGCCCCTATGGGGGCACTGAAGCTTTCTTT.